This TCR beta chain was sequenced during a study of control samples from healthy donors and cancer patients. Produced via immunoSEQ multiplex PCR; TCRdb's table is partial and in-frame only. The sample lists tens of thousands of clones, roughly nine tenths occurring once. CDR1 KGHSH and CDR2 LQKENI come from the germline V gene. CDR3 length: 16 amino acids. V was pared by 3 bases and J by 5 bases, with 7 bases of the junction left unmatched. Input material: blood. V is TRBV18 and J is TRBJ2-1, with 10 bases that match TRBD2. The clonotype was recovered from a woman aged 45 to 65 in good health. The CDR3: CASSPGLAGGHNEQFF. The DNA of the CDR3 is TGTGCCAGCTCACCGGGGTTAGCGGGAGGTCACAATGAGCAGTTCTTC.